This TCR beta chain appears in the sequencing data of a study of blood T cell repertoires in COVID-19. About the study: Sources were T cells, B-cell-depleted T cells, or PBMCs; the material itself was cDNA or gDNA.

V shed 5 bases, J shed 0 bases, and the junction held 7 bases outside the gene matches. From germline, CDR1 is MNHEY and CDR2 SMNVEV (reference sequence). The CDR3 contains 15 residues. Clones were read by immunoSEQ multiplex PCR, and TCRdb kept only the in-frame ones, dropping some. The profile shows 300,000 to 350,000 clones, around 90% of them singletons. Sequencing was carried out using peripheral blood. This sequence was found in a woman between 25 and 40 years old with COVID-19, enrolled during active disease. V usage is TRBV27 and J usage is TRBJ2-7, with TRBD1 matching 7 bases. This CDR3 is CASSARGTYSYEQYF. DNA for the CDR3: TGTGCCAGCAGTGCCAGGGGGACCTACTCCTACGAGCAGTACTTC.